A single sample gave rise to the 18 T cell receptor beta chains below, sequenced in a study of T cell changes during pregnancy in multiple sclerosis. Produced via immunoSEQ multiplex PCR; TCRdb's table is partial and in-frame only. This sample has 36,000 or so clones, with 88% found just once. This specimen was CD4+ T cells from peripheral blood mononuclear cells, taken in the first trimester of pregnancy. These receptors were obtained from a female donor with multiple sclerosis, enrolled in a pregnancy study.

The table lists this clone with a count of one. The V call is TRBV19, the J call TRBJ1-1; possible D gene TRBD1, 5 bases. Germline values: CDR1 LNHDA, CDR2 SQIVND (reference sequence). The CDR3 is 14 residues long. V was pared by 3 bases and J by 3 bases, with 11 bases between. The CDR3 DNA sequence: TGTGCCAGTAGTATGGGGCGCGGGGACACTGAAGCTTTCTTT. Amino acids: CASSMGRGDTEAFF.

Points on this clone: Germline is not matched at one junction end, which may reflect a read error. CDR3 bases: TGTGCCAGCAGCTTGGGCGTCTTC. Protein sequence: CASSLGVF. This chain uses TRBV11-1 with TRBJ1-2; no reliable D call. The CDR3 covers 8 residues. The germline gives CDR1 SGHAT, CDR2 FQDESV (reference sequence).

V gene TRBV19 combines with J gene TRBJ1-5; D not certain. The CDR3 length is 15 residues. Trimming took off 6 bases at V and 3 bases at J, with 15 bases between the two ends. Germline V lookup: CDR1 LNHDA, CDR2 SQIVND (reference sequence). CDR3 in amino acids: CASSRGQVLNQPQHF. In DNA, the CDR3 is TGTGCCAGTAGCCGAGGGCAGGTCCTCAATCAGCCCCAGCATTTT.

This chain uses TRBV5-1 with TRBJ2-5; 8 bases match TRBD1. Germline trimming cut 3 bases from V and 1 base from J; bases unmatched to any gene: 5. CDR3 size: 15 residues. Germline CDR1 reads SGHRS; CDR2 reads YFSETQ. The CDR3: CASSYAQGAQETQYF. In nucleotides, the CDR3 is TGCGCCAGCAGCTACGCTCAGGGGGCCCAAGAGACCCAGTACTTC.

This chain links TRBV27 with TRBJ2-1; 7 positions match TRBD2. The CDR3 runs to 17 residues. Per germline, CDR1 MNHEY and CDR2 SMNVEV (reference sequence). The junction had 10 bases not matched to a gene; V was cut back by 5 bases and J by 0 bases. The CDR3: CASSPSLAESSYNEQFF. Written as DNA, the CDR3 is TGTGCCAGCAGTCCGTCCCTAGCGGAAAGCTCCTACAATGAGCAGTTCTTC.

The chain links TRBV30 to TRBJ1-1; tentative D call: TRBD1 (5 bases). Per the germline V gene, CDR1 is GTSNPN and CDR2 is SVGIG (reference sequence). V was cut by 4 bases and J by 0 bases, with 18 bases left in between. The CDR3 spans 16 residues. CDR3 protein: CAWIPNGRGMNTEAFF. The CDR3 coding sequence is TGTGCCTGGATCCCTAACGGGAGGGGCATGAACACTGAAGCTTTCTTT. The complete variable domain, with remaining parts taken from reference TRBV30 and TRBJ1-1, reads SQTIHQWPATLVQPVGSPLSLECTVEGTSNPNLYWYRQAAGRGLQLLFYSVGIGQISSEVPQNLSASRPQDRQFILSSKKLLLSDSGFYLCAWIPNGRGMNTEAFFGQGTRLTVV.

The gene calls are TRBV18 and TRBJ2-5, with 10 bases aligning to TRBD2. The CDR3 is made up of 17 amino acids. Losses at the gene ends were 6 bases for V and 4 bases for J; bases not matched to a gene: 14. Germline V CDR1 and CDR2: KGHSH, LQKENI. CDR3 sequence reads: CASSPRQVAGGRETQYF. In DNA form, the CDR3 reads TGTGCCAGCTCTCCCCGTCAGGTAGCGGGAGGTCGAGAGACCCAGTACTTC.

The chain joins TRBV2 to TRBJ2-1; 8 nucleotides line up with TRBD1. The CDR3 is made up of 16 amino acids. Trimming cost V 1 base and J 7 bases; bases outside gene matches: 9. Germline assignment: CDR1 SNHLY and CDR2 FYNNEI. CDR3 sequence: CASSEGIGQGRNEQFF. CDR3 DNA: TGTGCCAGCAGTGAAGGGATTGGACAGGGCCGGAATGAGCAGTTCTTC.

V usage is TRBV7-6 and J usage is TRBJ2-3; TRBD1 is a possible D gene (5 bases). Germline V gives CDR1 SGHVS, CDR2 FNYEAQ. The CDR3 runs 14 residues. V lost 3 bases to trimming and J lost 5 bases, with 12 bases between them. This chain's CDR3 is CASSFPGRLDTQYF. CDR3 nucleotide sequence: TGTGCCAGCAGCTTCCCAGGGCGTCTAGATACGCAGTATTTT.

The CDR3 region has the DNA TGTGCCAGCTCACAAAAAATCCAGGGGGTCTACACTGAAGCTTTCTTT. Amino acids: CASSQKIQGVYTEAFF. The V and J genes are TRBV18 and TRBJ1-1, with 7 positions matching TRBD1. V dropped 4 bases and J dropped 3; count of bases not matched to a gene: 11. From germline, CDR1 is KGHSH and CDR2 LQKENI. The CDR3 loop spans 16 amino acids. Drawing the rest from reference TRBV18 and TRBJ1-1, the complete variable domain is NAGVMQNPRHLVRRRGQEARLRCSPMKGHSHVYWYRQLPEEGLKFMVYLQKENIIDESGMPKERFSAEFPKEGPSILRIQQVVRGDSAAYFCASSQKIQGVYTEAFFGQGTRLTVV.

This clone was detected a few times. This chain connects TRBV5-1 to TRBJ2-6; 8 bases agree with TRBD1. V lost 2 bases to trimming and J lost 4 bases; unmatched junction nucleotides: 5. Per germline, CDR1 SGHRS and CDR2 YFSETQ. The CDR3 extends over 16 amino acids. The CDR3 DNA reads TGCGCCAGCAGCTTCACGACAGGGGTAGGGGCCAACGTCCTGACTTTC. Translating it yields CASSFTTGVGANVLTF.

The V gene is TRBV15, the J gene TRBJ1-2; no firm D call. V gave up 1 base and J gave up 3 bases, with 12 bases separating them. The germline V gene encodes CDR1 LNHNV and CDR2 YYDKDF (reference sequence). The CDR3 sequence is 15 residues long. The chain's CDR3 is CATSRARSTYYGYTF. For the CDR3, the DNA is TGTGCCACCAGCAGAGCGCGGAGTACGTACTATGGCTACACCTTC.

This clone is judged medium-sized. The chain's CDR3 is CASSQLDFLPGGLYGYTF. DNA for the CDR3: TGCGCCAGCAGCCAACTCGATTTTTTACCAGGGGGCCTTTACGGCTACACCTTC. The chain recombines TRBV4-1 with TRBJ1-2; TRBD1 aligns across 8 bases. The V and J ends lost 2 bases and 8 bases, in that order; junction bases with no gene match: 19. The CDR3 sequence is 18 residues long. Germline CDR1 and CDR2: MGHRA and YSYEKL.

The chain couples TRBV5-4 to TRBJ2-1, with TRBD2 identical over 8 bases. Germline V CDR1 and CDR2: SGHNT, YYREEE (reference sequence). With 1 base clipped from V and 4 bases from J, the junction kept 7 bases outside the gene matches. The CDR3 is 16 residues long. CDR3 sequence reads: CASSLFGGTRYNEQFF. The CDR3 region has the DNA TGTGCCAGCAGCTTGTTCGGGGGGACTAGGTACAATGAGCAGTTCTTC.

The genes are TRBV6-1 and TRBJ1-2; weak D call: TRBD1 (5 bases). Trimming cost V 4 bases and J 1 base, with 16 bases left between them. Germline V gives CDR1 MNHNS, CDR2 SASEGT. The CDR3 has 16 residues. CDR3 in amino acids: CASSGYETAFNYGYTF. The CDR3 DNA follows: TGTGCCAGCAGTGGTTATGAGACAGCCTTTAACTATGGCTACACCTTC.

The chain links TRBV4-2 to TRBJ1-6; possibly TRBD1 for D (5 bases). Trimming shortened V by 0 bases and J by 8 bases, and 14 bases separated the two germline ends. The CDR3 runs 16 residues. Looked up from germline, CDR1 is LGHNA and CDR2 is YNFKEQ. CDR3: CASSQDAETAYSPLHF. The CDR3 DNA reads TGTGCCAGCAGCCAAGATGCGGAGACAGCCTATTCACCCCTCCACTTT.

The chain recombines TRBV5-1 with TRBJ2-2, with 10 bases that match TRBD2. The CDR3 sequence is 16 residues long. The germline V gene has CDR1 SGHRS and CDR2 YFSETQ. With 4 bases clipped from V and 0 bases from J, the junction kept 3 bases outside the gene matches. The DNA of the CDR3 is TGCGCCAGCAGCCCGGGACTAGCGCCGAACACCGGGGAGCTGTTTTTT. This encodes CASSPGLAPNTGELFF. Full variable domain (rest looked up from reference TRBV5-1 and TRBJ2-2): KAGVTQTPRYLIKTRGQQVTLSCSPISGHRSVSWYQQTPGQGLQFLFEYFSETQRNKGNFPGRFSGRQFSNSRSEMNVSTLELGDSALYLCASSPGLAPNTGELFFGEGSRLTVL.

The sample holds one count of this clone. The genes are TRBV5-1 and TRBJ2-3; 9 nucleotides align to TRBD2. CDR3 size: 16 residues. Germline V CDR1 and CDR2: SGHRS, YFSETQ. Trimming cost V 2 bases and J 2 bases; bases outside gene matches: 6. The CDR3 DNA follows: TGCGCCAGCAGCTTCGCCAGCGGGGGGACCACAGATACGCAGTATTTT. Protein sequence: CASSFASGGTTDTQYF.